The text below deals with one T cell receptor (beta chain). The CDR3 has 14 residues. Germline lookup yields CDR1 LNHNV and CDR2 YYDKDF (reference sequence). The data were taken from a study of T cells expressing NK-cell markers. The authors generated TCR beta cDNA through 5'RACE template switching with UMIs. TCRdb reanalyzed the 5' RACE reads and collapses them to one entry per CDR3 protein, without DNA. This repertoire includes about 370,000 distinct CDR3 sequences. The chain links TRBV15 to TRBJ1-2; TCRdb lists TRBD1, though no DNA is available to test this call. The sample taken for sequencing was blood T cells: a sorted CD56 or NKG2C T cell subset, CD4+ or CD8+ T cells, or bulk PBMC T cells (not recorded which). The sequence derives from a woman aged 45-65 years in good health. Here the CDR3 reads CATSRAGQTYGYTF.